One sample yielded the 7 T cell receptor beta chains listed below, sequenced in a study of blood T cell repertoires in COVID-19. Data came from immunoSEQ multiplex PCR; TCRdb stores just in-frame clones and leaves some out. Seen here are around 240,000 clones, approximately 90% observed once, and the top ten hold approximately 0.9%. Sequencing was done on a sample of PBMCs or T cells enriched from blood (not recorded which). These receptors were collected from a man in his forties or fifties who had been exposed to COVID-19.

The CDR3 coding sequence is TGTGCCAGCAGCGTAGGGGACACCGAGCAGTACTTC. It translates to CASSVGDTEQYF. V and J are TRBV9 and TRBJ2-7, with a possible D match to TRBD1 (6 bases). The CDR3 extends over 12 amino acids. Trimming shortened V by 0 bases and J by 6 bases, and 7 bases separated the two germline ends. Germline-derived CDR1 and CDR2 are SGDLS and YYNGEE.

V gene TRBV19 combines with J gene TRBJ2-3; 13 nucleotides match TRBD2. Germline assignment: CDR1 LNHDA and CDR2 SQIVND (reference sequence). The J segment lost 4 bases and the V segment lost 1 base, leaving 2 bases of the junction unmatched. The CDR3 is 16 amino acids. This chain's CDR3 is CASSIGGLAGADTQYF. CDR3 nucleotide sequence: TGTGCCAGTAGTATAGGAGGACTAGCGGGGGCAGATACGCAGTATTTT.

The V gene is TRBV9, the J gene TRBJ1-6; possible D gene TRBD1, 6 bases. Per germline, CDR1 SGDLS and CDR2 YYNGEE. The CDR3 is 15 amino acids. With 0 bases removed from V and 7 bases from J, the gap between germline ends came to 11 bases. In DNA form, the CDR3 reads TGTGCCAGCAGCGTAGTTCCAGGACAGAATTCACCCCTCCACTTT. The encoded protein is CASSVVPGQNSPLHF.

This chain uses TRBV12-3 or TRBV12-4 with TRBJ2-7; 7 bases fit TRBD1. J was trimmed by 5 bases and V by 6 bases; bases with no gene match: 7. The CDR3 totals 13 residues. CDR3 DNA sequence: TGTGCCAGCAGCAGACAGGGCCGGGACGAGCAGTACGTC. Protein sequence: CASSRQGRDEQYV.

The rearrangement links TRBV4-2 to TRBJ2-3; perhaps TRBD2 as D (6 bases). The CDR3 totals 15 residues. Germline loops: CDR1 LGHNA, CDR2 YNFKEQ. V dropped 4 bases and J dropped 7 bases, with 18 bases sitting between them. The CDR3 DNA is TGTGCCAGCAGCCCCTCGGGCGGGCGGGGAAATACGCAGTATTTT. This translates into CASSPSGGRGNTQYF.

The chain combines TRBV6-1 with TRBJ1-1; 8 positions match TRBD1. The V and J ends lost 2 bases and 4 bases, in that order; junction bases with no gene match: 9. This CDR3 region has 16 residues. Germline V gene lookup returns CDR1 MNHNS and CDR2 SASEGT. The CDR3 DNA reads TGTGCCAGCAGTGAACCCCAGGGGGCGCAGTTCACTGAAGCTTTCTTT. Protein product: CASSEPQGAQFTEAFF.

The V gene is TRBV18, the J gene TRBJ1-1; no firm D call. This CDR3 region has 16 residues. V dropped 3 bases and J dropped 0 bases, with 14 bases sitting between them. CDR1 KGHSH and CDR2 LQKENI come from the germline V gene. CDR3 loop: CASSPRQQIMNTEAFF. The CDR3 coding sequence is TGTGCCAGCTCACCTCGTCAACAGATAATGAACACTGAAGCTTTCTTT.